Shown below are 21 T cell receptor beta chains from a single sample sequenced in a study of blood T cell repertoires in COVID-19. Sequencing used immunoSEQ multiplex PCR; TCRdb keeps in-frame clones, though not all of them. The profile shows roughly 100,000 clones, around nine tenths of them singletons. Sample: peripheral blood. The receptors come from a human donor in a cohort sampled during active COVID-19.

The gene calls are TRBV29-1 and TRBJ1-2, with D unresolved. This CDR3 comprises 13 residues. CDR1 is SQVTM and CDR2 is ANQGSEA in the germline V gene. The ends were cut back, 8 bases at V and 5 bases at J, with 18 bases in the middle. CDR3 region: CSSRQGASYGYTF. The CDR3 DNA reads as TGCAGCTCACGACAAGGTGCGAGTTATGGCTACACCTTC.

For the CDR3, the DNA is TGTGCCAGCAGCTTACAGGGGCGGAACACTGAAGCTTTCTTT. It translates to CASSLQGRNTEAFF. V gene TRBV7-2 combines with J gene TRBJ1-1, with D tentatively TRBD1 (6 bases). The V and J ends lost 2 bases and 1 base respectively, with 8 bases between them. Germline V gene lookup returns CDR1 SGHTA and CDR2 FQGNSA. The CDR3 contains 14 residues.

The chain recombines TRBV6-5 with TRBJ1-2; 10 bases map to TRBD1. CDR1 MNHEY and CDR2 SVGAGI come from the germline V gene. This CDR3 has 14 amino acids. The V gene end was trimmed by 10 bases and the J gene end by 8 bases; junction bases not matched to a gene: 13. CDR3 sequence: CATSMGQGNWGYTF. CDR3 DNA: TGTGCCACCTCCATGGGACAGGGGAATTGGGGCTACACCTTC.

The chain links TRBV19 to TRBJ1-2; D might be TRBD1 (6 bases). The CDR3 is made up of 20 amino acids. Germline V gives CDR1 LNHDA, CDR2 SQIVND (reference sequence). V shed 7 bases and J shed 1 base, with 31 bases lying between them. CDR3 in amino acids: CASNEGQGVQTEPLNYGYTF. DNA for the CDR3: TGTGCCAGTAATGAGGGACAAGGGGTCCAAACCGAACCACTTAACTATGGCTACACCTTC.

The rearrangement links TRBV28 to TRBJ1-5; 7 nucleotides match TRBD1. J lost 3 bases, V lost 5 bases, and 10 bases had no gene match. CDR1 and CDR2 (germline): MDHEN, SYDVKM. The CDR3 totals 16 residues. CDR3 DNA sequence: TGTGCCAGCAGTCGCCGGGGACAGCGAAACAATCAGCCCCAGCATTTT. Its translation is CASSRRGQRNNQPQHF.

The CDR3 coding sequence is TGCGCCAGCAGACTAGCGGGGGGGAGCACAGATACGCAGTATTTT. This encodes CASRLAGGSTDTQYF. This sequence joins TRBV10-2 and TRBJ2-3; 13 bases map to TRBD2. Germline CDR1 and CDR2: WSHSY and SAAADI. With 6 bases clipped from V and 0 bases from J, the junction kept 0 bases outside the gene matches. The CDR3 spans 15 residues.

The chain carries TRBV4-1 and TRBJ1-1; D is perhaps TRBD1 (5 bases). V lost 0 bases to trimming and J lost 1 base, with 9 bases between them. CDR1 is MGHRA, CDR2 YSYEKL, per germline. CDR3 size: 15 residues. The CDR3 loop is CASSQEARANTEAFF. In DNA form, the CDR3 reads TGCGCCAGCAGCCAAGAGGCCAGGGCGAACACTGAAGCTTTCTTT.

The chain has TRBV4-2 and TRBJ2-2; maybe TRBD2 (5 bases). V was trimmed by 1 base and J by 1 base, leaving 10 bases between them. CDR1 LGHNA and CDR2 YNFKEQ come from the germline V gene. The CDR3 is 16 residues long. CDR3 in DNA: TGTGCCAGCAGCCAAGCGGTAGCGCTGAACACCGGGGAGCTGTTTTTT. This translates into CASSQAVALNTGELFF.

In its sample, this clone was seen a few times. The V and J genes are TRBV19 and TRBJ2-7; TRBD2 aligns across 8 bases. Germline CDR1 and CDR2: LNHDA and SQIVND (reference sequence). The V and J ends lost 3 bases and 5 bases, in that order; junction bases with no gene match: 9. The CDR3 is made up of 15 amino acids. The CDR3, as DNA: TGTGCCAGTAGTATTACTAGCGGAGGTCCCGACGAGCAGTACTTC. This gives the protein CASSITSGGPDEQYF.

This clone was seen only once. The chain links TRBV6-6 to TRBJ2-7, with no clear D. The CDR3 totals 12 residues. Germline V lookup: CDR1 MNHNY, CDR2 SVGAGI (reference sequence). Trimming removed 0 bases at V and 7 bases at J, with 7 bases between. CDR3 sequence: CASSYSNEEQYF. The CDR3 DNA is TGTGCCAGCAGTTACTCGAACGAGGAGCAGTACTTC.

The count of this clone is one. J is TRBJ2-7 and V is TRBV18; D may be TRBD2 (5 bases). CDR3 size: 15 residues. V was clipped by 5 bases and J by 0 bases, with 14 bases between them. The germline CDR1 and CDR2 sequences are KGHSH and LQKENI. For the CDR3, the DNA is TGTGCCAGCTCATCCCTTGGAGGTTACTCCTACGAGCAGTACTTC. Protein product: CASSSLGGYSYEQYF.

This chain connects TRBV30 to TRBJ1-6, with no clear D. CDR1 is GTSNPN, CDR2 SVGIG, per germline (reference sequence). The CDR3 length is 14 residues. V lost 4 bases and J 1 base, leaving 8 bases between the germline ends. The CDR3: CAWKAGSYNSPLHF. CDR3 DNA: TGTGCCTGGAAGGCCGGGTCCTATAATTCACCCCTCCACTTT.

The chain recombines TRBV6-6 with TRBJ1-5; D not resolved. Germline CDR1 and CDR2: MNHNY and SVGAGI (reference sequence). V dropped 2 bases and J dropped 4 bases, with 12 bases sitting between them. CDR3 length equals 15 residues. The CDR3 spells CASSYEGGQNQPQHF. The CDR3 DNA sequence: TGTGCCAGCAGTTACGAGGGAGGGCAAAATCAGCCCCAGCATTTT.

The chain couples TRBV15 to TRBJ1-1, with D hard to call. CDR1 LNHNV and CDR2 YYDKDF come from the germline V gene (reference sequence). CDR3 size: 15 residues. Trimming cost V 0 bases and J 2 bases, with 10 bases left between them. The CDR3 reads CATSRDREVNTEAFF. For the CDR3, the DNA is TGTGCCACCAGCAGAGATCGTGAGGTTAACACTGAAGCTTTCTTT.

The chain combines TRBV30 with TRBJ1-4; no definite D call. The CDR3 totals 15 residues. Trimming took off 2 bases at V and 3 bases at J, with 13 bases between the two ends. Germline-derived CDR1 and CDR2 are GTSNPN and SVGIG (reference sequence). This CDR3 reads CAWSPDSFPNEKLFF. CDR3 sequence (DNA): TGTGCCTGGAGTCCTGACTCGTTCCCTAATGAAAAACTGTTTTTT.

The V gene is TRBV18, the J gene TRBJ1-6; 7 nucleotides agree with TRBD1. The CDR3 has 15 amino acids. Germline V CDR1 and CDR2: KGHSH, LQKENI. Trimming at V came to 2 bases and at J to 5 bases, leaving 3 bases not matched to a gene. The CDR3 bases are TGTGCCAGCTCACCAGGGACAGTAAATAATTCACCCCTCCACTTT. The encoded protein is CASSPGTVNNSPLHF.

The chain carries TRBV24-1 and TRBJ2-1, with TRBD1 matching over 9 bases. Trimming cost V 4 bases and J 7 bases; bases outside gene matches: 7. There are 15 residues in the CDR3. The germline gives CDR1 KGHDR, CDR2 SFDVKD. CDR3: CATSDTGTGNNEQFF. Written as DNA, the CDR3 is TGTGCCACCAGTGACACCGGGACAGGGAATAATGAGCAGTTCTTC.

The chain recombines TRBV4-3 with TRBJ1-3; TRBD1 matches 9 bases. In germline, CDR1 is LGHNA, CDR2 YSLEER. The CDR3 has 17 amino acids. V dropped 0 bases and J dropped 9; count of bases not matched to a gene: 12. In DNA, the CDR3 is TGCGCCAGCAGCCAAGATTTACAACAGGGGGCTGTTAGCACCATATATTTT. The encoded protein is CASSQDLQQGAVSTIYF.

The chain employs TRBV7-8 and TRBJ2-3, with 7 bases identical to TRBD2. CDR3 length equals 13 residues. Germline V gene sequence: CDR1 SGHVS, CDR2 FQNEAQ. The J segment lost 7 bases and the V segment lost 11 bases, leaving 12 bases of the junction unmatched. In DNA form, the CDR3 reads TGTGCCTCAAGACTAGCTCGCATGAATACGCAGTATTTT. It encodes CASRLARMNTQYF.

This chain links TRBV6-5 with TRBJ2-3; the match to TRBD2 covers 8 bases. This CDR3 is built from 14 residues. Germline V gene data show CDR1 as MNHEY and CDR2 as SVGAGI. The junction had 9 bases not matched to a gene; V was cut back by 6 bases and J by 7 bases. The CDR3 sequence is CASSNSGVEYTQYF. The CDR3 DNA is TGTGCCAGCAGCAATAGCGGGGTAGAGTATACGCAGTATTTT.

The rearrangement uses TRBV5-6 and TRBJ2-7; 8 nucleotides agree with TRBD1. The J segment lost 5 bases and the V segment lost 5 bases, leaving 15 bases of the junction unmatched. The length of the CDR3 is 16 residues. From germline, CDR1 is SGHDT and CDR2 YYEEEE. The CDR3 region is CASRSYRQGARNEQYF. CDR3 sequence (DNA): TGTGCCAGCAGGTCATATAGGCAGGGGGCGCGGAACGAGCAGTACTTC.